What follows are 10 T cell receptor beta chains derived from one specimen sequenced in a study of T cells in localized non-small cell lung cancer. Repertoires were generated with immunoSEQ multiplex PCR, while TCRdb's copy carries only in-frame clones and drops some. The table has about 74,000 clones, about 88% seen once; the top ten hold under 1.5%. The material was peripheral blood, obtained before any cancer treatment. The receptors stem from a female donor over 55 with stage I lung adenocarcinoma.

The chain recombines TRBV5-1 with TRBJ2-5; 7 nucleotides match TRBD2. V shed 4 bases and J 5 bases; nucleotides not matched to a gene: 5. The CDR3 contains 13 residues. The V gene's germline CDR1 is SGHRS and CDR2 YFSETQ. For the CDR3, the DNA is TGCGCCAGCAGCCCGAGGGGAGGGGAGACCCAGTACTTC. Its translation is CASSPRGGETQYF.

For the CDR3, the DNA is TGTGCCAGCGGGCGGGATAACACCGGGGAGCTGTTTTTT. Translation: CASGRDNTGELFF. The genes are TRBV7-2 and TRBJ2-2, with D possibly being TRBD2 (6 bases). The CDR3 loop spans 13 amino acids. The ends were cut back, 8 bases at V and 2 bases at J, with 9 bases in the middle. Looked up from germline, CDR1 is SGHTA and CDR2 is FQGNSA.

The chain employs TRBV19 and TRBJ1-2; D remains ambiguous. CDR1 and CDR2 (germline): LNHDA, SQIVND (reference sequence). V lost 4 bases to trimming and J lost 1 base, with 10 bases between them. This CDR3 has 14 amino acids. The CDR3 DNA reads TGTGCCAGTAGTAGGACGGCGGGTAACTATGGCTACACCTTC. Its protein product is CASSRTAGNYGYTF.

This clone has only a few counts. This chain links TRBV5-8 with TRBJ1-4; D unclear. The CDR3 contains 15 residues. The germline V gene has CDR1 SGHTS and CDR2 YDEGEE. The V gene lost 4 bases and the J gene lost 0 bases, with 10 bases spanning the gap. The CDR3: CASSLNGATNEKLFF. The CDR3 DNA reads TGTGCCAGCAGCCTGAACGGTGCAACTAATGAAAAACTGTTTTTT.

The chain is built from TRBV28 and TRBJ1-2; tentatively, D is TRBD1 (5 bases). The CDR3 is 15 residues long. The germline CDR1 and CDR2 sequences are MDHEN and SYDVKM. V was shortened by 4 bases and J by 7 bases, with 19 bases between the two germline ends. CDR3 sequence reads: CASSSGSDTSVGYTF. DNA of the CDR3: TGTGCCAGCAGTTCGGGGTCGGACACCTCAGTTGGCTACACCTTC.

V and J are TRBV6-1 and TRBJ1-6; no clear D. In germline, CDR1 is MNHNS, CDR2 SASEGT. V gave up 4 bases and J gave up 8 bases, with 9 bases separating them. CDR3 length equals 13 residues. CDR3 amino acids: CASSGALDSPLHF. The CDR3 region has the DNA TGTGCCAGCAGTGGGGCTTTGGATTCACCCCTCCACTTT.

Written as DNA, the CDR3 is TGTGCCAGCAGCTTAGAAGTCAGGCCCCACTATGGCTACACCTTC. This codes for CASSLEVRPHYGYTF. This chain links TRBV7-8 with TRBJ1-2; D not certain. Trimming took off 1 base at V and 3 bases at J, with 12 bases between the two ends. Germline lookup yields CDR1 SGHVS and CDR2 FQNEAQ. This CDR3 is built from 15 residues.

The V call is TRBV27, the J call TRBJ2-1; TRBD1 is a possible D gene (6 bases). The CDR3 length is 14 residues. Trimming cost V 5 bases and J 2 bases, with 10 bases left between them. Germline CDR1 MNHEY, CDR2 SMNVEV (reference sequence). This CDR3 is CASSRTGTYNEQFF. In nucleotides, the CDR3 is TGTGCCAGCAGTCGTACAGGGACCTACAATGAGCAGTTCTTC.

The chain is built from TRBV5-1 and TRBJ2-7, with 12 bases that match TRBD1. The CDR3 runs to 16 residues. V trimming: 4 bases; J trimming: 0 bases; junction bases outside the gene matches: 5. Germline V gene lookup returns CDR1 SGHRS and CDR2 YFSETQ. CDR3 DNA: TGCGCCAGCAGCCCAAGGGACAGGGGGCCCTCCTACGAGCAGTACTTC. This translates into CASSPRDRGPSYEQYF. Full variable domain (outside the CDR3, taken from reference TRBV5-1 and TRBJ2-7): KAGVTQTPRYLIKTRGQQVTLSCSPISGHRSVSWYQQTPGQGLQFLFEYFSETQRNKGNFPGRFSGRQFSNSRSEMNVSTLELGDSALYLCASSPRDRGPSYEQYFGPGTRLTVT.

V gene TRBV5-1 combines with J gene TRBJ2-3, with D uncertain. Germline V lookup: CDR1 SGHRS, CDR2 YFSETQ. V shed 4 bases and J shed 3 bases, with 12 bases lying between them. The CDR3 is 14 amino acids. CDR3 nucleotide sequence: TGCGCCAGCAGCCCGGCCCAATCGACAGATACGCAGTATTTT. This sequence encodes CASSPAQSTDTQYF.